This T cell receptor beta chain was captured by sequencing in a study of beta chain features in type 1 diabetes. Study-wide results and limits: Across all four CD4+ subsets, people with type 1 diabetes showed modestly shorter TCRB CDR3s.

This clone was observed a handful of times. Its specificity is not known. The isolated RNA, all of it, was reverse transcribed, so expressed TCRB transcripts were what got sequenced. Data came from immunoSEQ multiplex PCR; TCRdb stores just in-frame clones and leaves some out. The sample yields around 160,000 clones, around 63% seen once. The receptor was isolated from a man younger than 45 with type 1 diabetes. Sequencing input: naive CD4+ T cells from blood.

Here the CDR3 reads CAWSSLSDTEAFF. The CDR3 DNA is TGTGCCTGGAGTTCTCTTAGCGACACTGAAGCTTTCTTT. The J gene is TRBJ1-1, the V gene TRBV30; D unresolved. The CDR3 has 13 residues. CDR1 is GTSNPN, CDR2 SVGIG, per germline (reference sequence). V gave up 2 bases and J gave up 3 bases, with 10 bases separating them.